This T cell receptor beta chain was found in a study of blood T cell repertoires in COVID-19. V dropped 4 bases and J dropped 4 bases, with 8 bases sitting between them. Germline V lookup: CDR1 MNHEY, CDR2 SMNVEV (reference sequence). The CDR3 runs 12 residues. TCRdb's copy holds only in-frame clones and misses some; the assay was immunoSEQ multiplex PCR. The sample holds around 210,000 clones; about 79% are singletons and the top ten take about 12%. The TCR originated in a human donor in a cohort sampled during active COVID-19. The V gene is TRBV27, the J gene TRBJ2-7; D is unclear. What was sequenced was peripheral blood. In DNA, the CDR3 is TGTGCCAGCAGTTCCCCCGCGTACGAGCAGTACTTC. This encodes CASSSPAYEQYF.